This T cell receptor (beta chain) was documented in a study of cytomegalovirus exposure and HLA in healthy donors. The CDR3 has 16 residues. V shed 1 base and J shed 1 base, with 11 bases lying between them. Germline CDR1 and CDR2: LGHNA and YNFKEQ. The study ran its PCR with 60 Vbeta and 13 Jbeta primers. The assay was immunoSEQ multiplex PCR, and TCRdb's table has in-frame clones only and misses some. The data contain around 150,000 clones, roughly 85% of them singletons. The receptor was isolated from a man aged 40-50 years in good health and CMV-seropositive. V usage is TRBV4-2 and J usage is TRBJ1-3, with a tentative D call TRBD1 (5 bases). The specimen was PBMCs. DNA of the CDR3: TGTGCCAGCAGCCAAGGGGGCGGGGGATCTGGAAACACCATATATTTT. Translated, it gives CASSQGGGGSGNTIYF.